The subject of this entry is one T cell receptor (beta chain). Its antigen is unidentified. The entry originates in a study of tissue T cells after allogeneic stem cell transplantation. TCRdb keeps only in-frame clones here, not all; method: immunoSEQ multiplex PCR. This sample has 7,500 to 10,000 clones; 60% occur once, and the top ten carry over 7.5%. Study-wide results and limits: Few T cell clones were shared across patients, but motif clusters showed tissue-specific shared signatures. Only a limited share of tissue TCRs appeared in blood or spleen. Sampling depth was limited, and the cohort was small and clinically varied.

GI sites, liver, skin and spleen were taken after median 9.75 post-mortem hours. This CDR3 has 16 residues. The V and J ends lost 0 bases and 3 bases respectively, with 15 bases between them. CDR1 is SGHDT and CDR2 is YYEEEE in the germline V gene. V usage is TRBV5-6 and J usage is TRBJ2-5, with D possibly matching TRBD1 (6 bases). The material was tissue from the jejunum, obtained at autopsy. This clonotype originated in a woman aged 18-50 years with breast cancer. The CDR3 spells CASSLVTPGQKETQYF. DNA for the CDR3: TGTGCCAGCAGCTTGGTTACTCCGGGACAAAAAGAGACCCAGTACTTC.